This T cell receptor beta chain was identified in a study of human T cells and chemical hapten exposure (dated by TCRdb to the early 2020s). Looking at the study overall: For sensitization, 2% DPC in acetone was applied to an approximately 2 cm by approximately 2 cm area of upper inner arm skin. Throughout the study period of about 22 weeks, patients also received therapeutic DPC doses to the scalp every week. Patch tests used Finn chambers with 0.01% DPC on the upper back, scored after 6 days by International Contact Dermatitis Research Group standards. Alopecia areata with under or over 50% scalp involvement, alopecia totalis and alopecia universalis were represented in the patient cohort, which was mostly female. Libraries were pooled for sequencing, and per-sample TCR yields varied mainly because of small differences in library volumes within the pool. In alopecia patients, the study followed how the peripheral blood TCR repertoire changed in vivo over primary and secondary sensitization to diphenylcyclopropenone (DPC), a hapten. Blood samples were taken from patients before sensitization (week 0) and then at 2, 6 and about 24 weeks after DPC sensitization. Blood for TCR sequencing was provided by twenty-nine alopecia patients at one to four time points (pre-sensitization, 2, 6 and 24 weeks).

This specimen's time point label, interpreted: patch test 3, about 24 weeks after DPC sensitization. Taken with the paper, the label for treatment or condition translates to: therapeutic diphenylcyclopropenone sensitization with weekly scalp DPC. Blood at each patch-test visit was drawn before the patch test was applied. To be eligible, patients had to be aged 18 to 70, diagnosed with alopecia and judged suitable for DPC therapy, while pregnant patients were excluded. Total RNA was extracted from unfractionated whole blood that had been collected in Tempus Blood RNA tubes. This clonotype was observed a handful of times. Its specific antigen is unknown. Base quality data are lacking; no much larger clone is found one base away. Libraries were made using RACE. Sequencer: NextSeq 500. During library preparation, unique molecular identifiers were attached to individual cDNA molecules so that TCRs could be counted in a quantitative, reproducible way. For every blood RNA sample, sequencing covered both the TCR alpha and TCR beta chains. The study's own analysis went as follows. The median number of TCRs per sample was approximately 96,000, ranging from about 20,000 to 690,600. The Decombinator software suite was used to annotate V, J and CDR3 in the TCR reads. Every sample was subsampled to the same number of TCRs (28,000) for the PS versus PT1 abundance plots. Expanded TCRs were defined as absent before sensitization and observed at least eight times at the 2-week time point. TCRdb reanalyzed the raw reads on its own, using fastp at Q25 for trimming and MiXCR for clone calling, and kept in-frame beta chains. Each record represents a unique CDR3 protein, reported with the most common genes and DNA among its rows. Here the V and J calls rest on TCRdb's processing, not on the authors' analysis. A total of 70,000 or so distinct CDR3 sequences appear in this sample, around 10% of them only once. The top ten clonotypes cover 1.4% of the sample.

CDR1 and CDR2 are drawn from the germline V gene (reference sequence): SEHNR, FQNEAQ. V loses 1 base, J loses 5 bases, and the germline ends lie 7 bases apart. Spanning cysteine to phenylalanine, the CDR3 consists of 13 amino acids. Solely the CDR3 DNA is kept, with 39 bases framed from the first base. Overall study outcomes, separate from this receptor: Because every patient had alopecia, a presumed autoimmune disease, the patients' immune response might differ from that of healthy individuals. Repeated subsampling changed both the strength of the expansion versus patch-test correlation and the threshold at which that correlation became significant. Expanded TCRs formed significantly more large CDR3 similarity clusters than pre-sensitization or healthy control sets, consistent with antigen-driven responses. Patch test score was positively correlated with the number of PT1 expanded TCRs, with significance at thresholds 8, 16 and 32 but not at 4. No change with DPC sensitization was found in the number of TCRs above 1 in 1000 frequency, and no evidence of global repertoire structure alterations was found.

Sequencing used whole blood, obtained in connection with sensitization to the hapten diphenylcyclopropenone (DPC). Here the chain combines TRBV7-9 and TRBJ2-3; no confident D gene assignment can be made. The source of this sequence is a woman between 50 and 59 years old with alopecia areata. Some clones in this sample may be carry-over from other donors' samples. The DNA sequence reads TGTGCCAGCAGCTTAGACGGGCGAGATACGCAGTATTTT. Translation gives CASSLDGRDTQYF.